This TCR beta chain was documented in a study of blood T cells in healthy people across ages. V was pared by 1 base and J by 6 bases, with 10 bases between. Looked up from germline, CDR1 is SGHTA and CDR2 is FQGNSA. The CDR3 length is 14 residues. Primed by a sample-barcoded 5' primer and a J-beta primer mix, a second PCR proceeded for about 7 to 12 cycles. Sequencing of every sample gave 2.5 million or more CDR3-containing paired-end reads. TCRdb recomputed calls from the 5' RACE reads with MiXCR, one row per CDR3 protein. The repertoire includes some 1.5 million distinct CDR3 sequences, roughly 43% of them detected once, and approximately 4.1% sits in the top ten. This clonotype was counted between two and nine times.

Material: blood. This clonotype was sampled from a woman between 18 and 29 years old in good health. This chain uses TRBV7-2 with TRBJ2-1, with no clear D. The CDR3 DNA reads as TGTGCCAGCAGCTTAGACGTGTCTTTCAATGAGCAGTTCTTC. Protein sequence: CASSLDVSFNEQFF.